What follows is one T cell receptor beta chain and its context. The sample comes from a study of blood T cell repertoires in COVID-19. The junction had 3 bases not matched to a gene; V was cut back by 4 bases and J by 11 bases. The CDR3 spans 12 residues. CDR1 and CDR2 (germline): LGHDT, YNNKEL (reference sequence). The method was immunoSEQ multiplex PCR; TCRdb's version includes in-frame clones alone and lacks a portion of them. The sample has 250,000 to 300,000 clones, 70% to 90% seen once. The clonotype was recovered from a woman in her 40s who had recovered from COVID-19. Material for sequencing was peripheral blood. The J gene is TRBJ2-3, the V gene TRBV3-1 (or the pseudogene TRBV3-2); 10 bases match TRBD2. The CDR3 DNA reads as TGTGCCAGCAGCCCCACTAGCGGGGAGCAGTATTTT. Amino acid sequence: CASSPTSGEQYF.